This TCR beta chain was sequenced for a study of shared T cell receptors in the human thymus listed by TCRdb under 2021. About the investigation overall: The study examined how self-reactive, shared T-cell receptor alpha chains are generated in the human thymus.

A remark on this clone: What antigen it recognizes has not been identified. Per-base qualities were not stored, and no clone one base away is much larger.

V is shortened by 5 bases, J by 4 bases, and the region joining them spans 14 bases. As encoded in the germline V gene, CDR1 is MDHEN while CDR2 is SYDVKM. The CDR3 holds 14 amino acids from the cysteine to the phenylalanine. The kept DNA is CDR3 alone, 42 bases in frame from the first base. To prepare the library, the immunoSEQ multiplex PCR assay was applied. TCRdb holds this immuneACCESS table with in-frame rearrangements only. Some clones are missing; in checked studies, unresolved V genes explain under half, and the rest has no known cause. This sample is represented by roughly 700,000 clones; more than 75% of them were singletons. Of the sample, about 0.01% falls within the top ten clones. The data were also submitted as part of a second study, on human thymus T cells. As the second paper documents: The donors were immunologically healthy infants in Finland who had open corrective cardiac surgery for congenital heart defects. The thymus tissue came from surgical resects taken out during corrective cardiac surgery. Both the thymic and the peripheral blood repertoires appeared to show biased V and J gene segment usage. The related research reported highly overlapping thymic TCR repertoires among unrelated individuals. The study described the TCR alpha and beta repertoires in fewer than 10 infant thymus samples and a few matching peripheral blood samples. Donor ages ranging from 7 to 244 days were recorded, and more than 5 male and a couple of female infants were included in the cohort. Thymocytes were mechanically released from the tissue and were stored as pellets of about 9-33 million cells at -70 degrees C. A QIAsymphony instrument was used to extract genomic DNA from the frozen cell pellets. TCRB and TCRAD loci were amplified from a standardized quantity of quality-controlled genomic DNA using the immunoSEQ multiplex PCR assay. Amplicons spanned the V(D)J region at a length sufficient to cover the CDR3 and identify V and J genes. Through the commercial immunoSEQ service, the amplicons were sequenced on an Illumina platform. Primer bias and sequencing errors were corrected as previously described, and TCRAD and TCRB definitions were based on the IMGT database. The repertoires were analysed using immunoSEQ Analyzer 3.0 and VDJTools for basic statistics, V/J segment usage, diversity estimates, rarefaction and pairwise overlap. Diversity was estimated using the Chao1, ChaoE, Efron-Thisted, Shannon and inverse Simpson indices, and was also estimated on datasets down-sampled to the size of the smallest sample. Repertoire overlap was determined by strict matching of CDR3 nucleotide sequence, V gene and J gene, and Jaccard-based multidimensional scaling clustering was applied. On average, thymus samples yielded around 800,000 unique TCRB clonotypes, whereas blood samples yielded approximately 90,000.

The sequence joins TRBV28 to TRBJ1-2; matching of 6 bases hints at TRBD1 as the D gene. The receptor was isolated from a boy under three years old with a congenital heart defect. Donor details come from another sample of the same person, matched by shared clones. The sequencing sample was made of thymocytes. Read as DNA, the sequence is TGTGCCAGCAGTGACCCGGGCAGGGGCTATGGCTACACCTTC. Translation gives CASSDPGRGYGYTF.